This T cell receptor (beta chain) was documented in a study of identical twins. Notes on the study in general: Modelling approaches yielded underestimates of out-of-frame TCR alpha sharing between monozygotic twins. Zero-insertion results could be subject to partial confounding by invariant MAIT and iNKT cells. When twins shared out-of-frame alpha sequences, those sequences had excess low generation probability.

Comments on this clonotype: Its cognate antigen is unknown.

TCRdb re-called the 5' RACE reads with MiXCR, one entry per CDR3 protein. Of some 320,000 distinct CDR3 sequences listed, more than 9% were seen once; the top ten hold 6% to 9%. V trimming: 2 bases; J trimming: 7 bases; junction bases outside the gene matches: 13. Germline CDR1 and CDR2: SNHLY and FYNNEI. The CDR3 length is 18 residues. The same data also contributed to another study, on yellow fever vaccine responses in identical twins.

The genes are TRBV2 and TRBJ2-1; 11 positions match TRBD2. Sequencing used CD8+ T cells sorted from blood. This TCR derives from a woman between 18 and 30 years old in good health. The CDR3 protein is CASSENNVVAGGYNEQFF. The CDR3 DNA follows: TGTGCCAGCAGTGAAAATAACGTGGTAGCGGGAGGGTATAATGAGCAGTTCTTC.